Shown below are 11 T cell receptor beta chains from a single sample sequenced in a study of blood T cell repertoires in COVID-19. Sequencing was performed with immunoSEQ multiplex PCR; in TCRdb, only in-frame clones are kept and a portion is missing. The repertoire holds 100,000 to 150,000 clones, with roughly 80% as singletons. The source material was peripheral blood. The receptor source for this set is a man aged 80 or over with COVID-19, enrolled during active disease.

This chain uses TRBV7-9 with TRBJ2-3; 11 bases are a match to TRBD2. V shed 3 bases and J 0 bases; nucleotides not matched to a gene: 2. The CDR3 is 16 residues long. Per germline, CDR1 SEHNR and CDR2 FQNEAQ (reference sequence). CDR3 residues: CASSLRLAGSTDTQYF. In DNA form, the CDR3 reads TGTGCCAGCAGCTTGAGACTAGCGGGGAGCACAGATACGCAGTATTTT.

The chain is built from TRBV5-8 and TRBJ1-5, with 7 bases identical to TRBD1. The CDR3 extends over 14 amino acids. CDR1 is SGHTS and CDR2 is YDEGEE in the germline V gene. With V trimmed by 3 bases and J by 4 bases, 4 bases remained unmatched. The chain's CDR3 is CASSWGDSNQPQHF. The DNA of the CDR3 is TGTGCCAGCAGCTGGGGGGACAGTAATCAGCCCCAGCATTTT.

This clone was detected a few times. V is TRBV6-5 and J is TRBJ1-6; 8 positions agree with TRBD1. The CDR3 has 14 amino acids. Germline-derived CDR1 and CDR2 are MNHEY and SVGAGI. Trimming took 4 bases from V and 10 from J; bases not matched to a gene: 6. CDR3 nucleotide sequence: TGTGCCAGCAGTTCCGACAGGGGACTCTCACCCCTCCACTTT. It translates to CASSSDRGLSPLHF.

The V gene is TRBV4-2, the J gene TRBJ2-1, with D perhaps TRBD1 (5 bases). The CDR3 has 15 amino acids. Germline CDR1 LGHNA, CDR2 YNFKEQ. Between the trimmed V and J ends, which lost 5 bases and 2 bases, there was a span of 13 bases. CDR3 sequence reads: CASSSGRVTYNEQFF. CDR3 bases: TGTGCCAGCAGCTCCGGCAGGGTAACCTACAATGAGCAGTTCTTC.

This clone was detected ten times or more. This chain links TRBV24-1 with TRBJ2-7; 7 bases fit TRBD2. The CDR3 covers 14 residues. Germline loops: CDR1 KGHDR, CDR2 SFDVKD. Trimming cost V 6 bases and J 0 bases; bases outside gene matches: 4. The CDR3: CATSPRGYSYEQYF. CDR3 coding DNA: TGTGCCACCAGTCCGCGGGGGTACTCCTACGAGCAGTACTTC.

With regard to this clone: Other DNA sequences within the sample encode an identical CDR3. The J gene is TRBJ1-5, the V gene TRBV28, with D unresolved. Germline V gene lookup returns CDR1 MDHEN and CDR2 SYDVKM. The CDR3 loop spans 12 amino acids. V was clipped by 3 bases and J by 6 bases, with 6 bases between them. The CDR3: CASSFSGQPQHF. The CDR3 DNA follows: TGTGCCAGCAGTTTCTCGGGTCAGCCCCAGCATTTT.

The V gene is TRBV10-3, the J gene TRBJ1-5; D is unclear. Per germline, CDR1 ENHRY and CDR2 SYGVKD. The CDR3 sequence is 17 residues long. The V end lost 4 bases, the J end lost 1 base, and 17 bases lay between the germline ends. The CDR3 DNA reads as TGTGCCATCAGTGGAGAAAGACTGGATGTCAGCAATCAGCCCCAGCATTTT. As protein: CAISGERLDVSNQPQHF.

The rearrangement uses TRBV2 and TRBJ1-5; 7 positions agree with TRBD1. The CDR3 is made up of 15 amino acids. The V segment lost 6 bases and the J segment 6 bases; nucleotides outside the gene matches: 11. CDR1 is SNHLY, CDR2 FYNNEI, per germline. The CDR3 bases are TGTGCCAGCAGCCCACCCCCCAGGGGGAGTCAGCCCCAGCATTTT. It encodes CASSPPPRGSQPQHF.

The sample holds a few counts of this clone. The rearrangement uses TRBV25-1 and TRBJ1-2; D is perhaps TRBD1 (6 bases). The CDR3 has 12 amino acids. With 6 bases removed from V and 4 bases from J, the gap between germline ends came to 9 bases. CDR1 is MGHDK, CDR2 SYGVNS, per germline. This CDR3 is CASSADSYGYTF. DNA of the CDR3: TGTGCCAGCAGCGCGGACAGCTATGGCTACACCTTC.

This chain connects TRBV6-2 or TRBV6-3 to TRBJ2-3; TRBD2 agrees at 8 bases. V shed 5 bases, J shed 4 bases, and the junction held 5 bases outside the gene matches. CDR1 and CDR2 (germline): MNHEY, SVGEGT. The CDR3 contains 14 residues. In nucleotides, the CDR3 is TGTGCCAGCAGTGGGACTAGGGTGGCAGATACGCAGTATTTT. Its protein product is CASSGTRVADTQYF.

This clone was seen only a few times. This CDR3 is also generated by other DNA sequences in the sample. The rearrangement uses TRBV3-1 (or the pseudogene TRBV3-2) and TRBJ2-5; TRBD2 aligns across 10 bases. V was pared by 5 bases and J by 4 bases, with 4 bases of the junction left unmatched. The CDR3 covers 14 residues. Germline V CDR1 and CDR2: LGHDT, YNNKEL (reference sequence). The CDR3 here is CASSLSGRGETQYF. Written as DNA, the CDR3 is TGTGCCAGCAGCTTAAGCGGGAGGGGAGAGACCCAGTACTTC.